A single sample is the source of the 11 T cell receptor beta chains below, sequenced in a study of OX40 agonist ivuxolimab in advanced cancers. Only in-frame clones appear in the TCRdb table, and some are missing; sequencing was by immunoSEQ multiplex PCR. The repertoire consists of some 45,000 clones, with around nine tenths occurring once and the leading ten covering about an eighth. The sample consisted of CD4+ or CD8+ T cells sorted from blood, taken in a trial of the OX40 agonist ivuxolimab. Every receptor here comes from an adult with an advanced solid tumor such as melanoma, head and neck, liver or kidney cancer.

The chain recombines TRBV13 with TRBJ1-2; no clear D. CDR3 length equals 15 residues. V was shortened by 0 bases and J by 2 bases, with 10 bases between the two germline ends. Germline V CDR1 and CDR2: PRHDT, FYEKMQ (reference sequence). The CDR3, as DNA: TGTGCCAGCAGCTTAGGGCCAGCACGAAACTATGGCTACACCTTC. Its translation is CASSLGPARNYGYTF.

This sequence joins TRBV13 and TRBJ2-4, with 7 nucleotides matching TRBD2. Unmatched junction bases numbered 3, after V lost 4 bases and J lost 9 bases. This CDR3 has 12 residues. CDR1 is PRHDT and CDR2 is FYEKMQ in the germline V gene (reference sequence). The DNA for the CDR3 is TGTGCCAGCAGCTCGGGAGGCGCCATTCAGTACTTC. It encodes CASSSGGAIQYF.

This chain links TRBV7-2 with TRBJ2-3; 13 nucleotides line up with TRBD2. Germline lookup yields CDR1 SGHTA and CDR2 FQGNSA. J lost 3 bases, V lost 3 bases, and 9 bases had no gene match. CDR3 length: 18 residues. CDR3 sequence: CASSFITSGGASTDTQYF. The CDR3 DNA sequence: TGTGCCAGCAGCTTTATTACTAGCGGGGGGGCTTCTACAGATACGCAGTATTTT.

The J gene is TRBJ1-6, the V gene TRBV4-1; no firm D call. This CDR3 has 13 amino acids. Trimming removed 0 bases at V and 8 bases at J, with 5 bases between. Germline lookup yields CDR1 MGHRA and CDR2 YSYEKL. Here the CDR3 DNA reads TGCGCCAGCAGCCAAGATTGGGATTCACCCCTCCACTTT. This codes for CASSQDWDSPLHF.

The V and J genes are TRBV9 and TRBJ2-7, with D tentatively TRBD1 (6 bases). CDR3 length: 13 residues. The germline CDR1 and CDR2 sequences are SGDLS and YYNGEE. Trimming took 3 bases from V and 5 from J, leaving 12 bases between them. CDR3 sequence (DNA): TGTGCCAGCAGCGCGGTACCAGGGGACGAGCAGTACTTC. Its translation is CASSAVPGDEQYF.

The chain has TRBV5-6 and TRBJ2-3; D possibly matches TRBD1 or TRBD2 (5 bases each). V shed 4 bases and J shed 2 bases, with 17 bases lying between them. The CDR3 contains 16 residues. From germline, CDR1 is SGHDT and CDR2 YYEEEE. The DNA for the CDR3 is TGTGCCAGCAGCGTTACTAGTTGGGGCAACACAGATACGCAGTATTTT. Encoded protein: CASSVTSWGNTDTQYF. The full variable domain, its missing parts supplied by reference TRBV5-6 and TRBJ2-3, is DAGVTQSPTHLIKTRGQQVTLRCSPKSGHDTVSWYQQALGQGPQFIFQYYEEEERQRGNFPDRFSGHQFPNYSSELNVNALLLGDSALYLCASSVTSWGNTDTQYFGPGTRLTVL.

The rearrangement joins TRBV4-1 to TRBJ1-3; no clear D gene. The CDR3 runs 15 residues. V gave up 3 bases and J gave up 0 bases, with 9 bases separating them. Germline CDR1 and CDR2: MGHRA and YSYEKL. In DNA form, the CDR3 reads TGCGCCAGCAGCCAGGGCACTAGCTCTGGAAACACCATATATTTT. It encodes CASSQGTSSGNTIYF.

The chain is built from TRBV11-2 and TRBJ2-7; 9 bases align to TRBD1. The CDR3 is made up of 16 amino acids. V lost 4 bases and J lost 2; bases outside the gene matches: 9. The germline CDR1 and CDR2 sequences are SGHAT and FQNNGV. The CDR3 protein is CASSYSSGTGTYEQYF. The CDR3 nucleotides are TGTGCCAGCAGCTATTCATCCGGGACAGGGACCTACGAGCAGTACTTC.

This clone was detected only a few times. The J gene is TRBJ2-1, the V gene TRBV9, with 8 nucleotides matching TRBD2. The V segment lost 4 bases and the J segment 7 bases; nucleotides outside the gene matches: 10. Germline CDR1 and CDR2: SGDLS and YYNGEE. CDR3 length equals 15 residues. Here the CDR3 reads CASSPGTSGWNEQFF. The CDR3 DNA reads TGTGCCAGCAGCCCAGGGACTAGTGGGTGGAATGAGCAGTTCTTC.

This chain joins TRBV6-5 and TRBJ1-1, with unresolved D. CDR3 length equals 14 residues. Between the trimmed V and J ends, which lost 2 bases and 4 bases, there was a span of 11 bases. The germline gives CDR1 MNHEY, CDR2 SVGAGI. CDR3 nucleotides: TGTGCCAGCAGTTACGATAATGGTGGCACTGAAGCTTTCTTT. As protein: CASSYDNGGTEAFF.

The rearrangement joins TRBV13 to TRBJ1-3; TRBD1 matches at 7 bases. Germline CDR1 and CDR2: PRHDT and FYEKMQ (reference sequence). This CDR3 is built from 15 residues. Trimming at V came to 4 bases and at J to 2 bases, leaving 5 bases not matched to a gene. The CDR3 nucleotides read TGTGCCAGCAGCTCCAACAGGGGTGCTGGAAACACCATATATTTT. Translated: CASSSNRGAGNTIYF.